This entry features one TCR beta chain sequence. No antigen is known for it. These data originate in a study of T cells in localized non-small cell lung cancer. Trimming removed 8 bases from V and 5 bases from J; junction bases left unmatched: 7. The CDR3 runs 13 residues. Germline V CDR1 and CDR2: SGHNT, YYREEE (reference sequence). The protocol was immunoSEQ multiplex PCR, while the TCRdb copy is restricted to in-frame clones and leaves out a portion. This table holds around 80,000 clones, 80% found once. Study-level results: Only one tumor region was sequenced, so heterogeneity remains possible.

The chain combines TRBV5-4 with TRBJ1-5, with 7 bases that match TRBD1. This receptor was identified in a man aged 40 to 70 with stage II squamous cell lung carcinoma. The specimen was PBMCs, collected before any cancer treatment. CDR3 sequence: CASHPQGDQPQHF. Written as DNA, the CDR3 is TGTGCCAGTCACCCCCAGGGGGATCAGCCCCAGCATTTT.